This TCR beta chain stems from a study of identical twins. General study points: Fewer insertions were carried by abundant cord blood beta clonotypes, but none was seen in memory repertoires.

Unique molecular identifiers were in the cDNA, with template-switch universal primer binding. Each CDR3 protein gets one entry after TCRdb re-called the 5' RACE reads with MiXCR. Of about 520,000 distinct CDR3 sequences detected, 22% appear once; the ten largest clones hold under 0.95%. This clonotype was detected only a few times. Its antigen is unknown. A further study also used this sample, focusing on T cells expressing NK-cell markers. That study adds: Researchers got TCR beta repertoires out of sorted CD3+CD56+NKG2C+, CD3+CD56+NKG2C- and CD3+CD56-NKG2C+ T cells. Four donors showed these clonotypes also leading the CD3+CD56-NKG2C+ fraction.

This clonotype was sampled from a woman between 18 and 30 years old in good health. Input material: CD4+ T cells sorted from blood.

In DNA, the CDR3 is TGCGCCAGCAGCCAAGTCCAGTCCTCTAGGCAGTACTTC. Translated, it gives CASSQVQSSRQYF. The rearrangement links TRBV4-1 to TRBJ2-7; D remains unclear. This CDR3 contains 13 residues. Germline-derived CDR1 and CDR2 are MGHRA and YSYEKL. The ends were cut back, 1 base at V and 9 bases at J, with 13 bases in the middle.